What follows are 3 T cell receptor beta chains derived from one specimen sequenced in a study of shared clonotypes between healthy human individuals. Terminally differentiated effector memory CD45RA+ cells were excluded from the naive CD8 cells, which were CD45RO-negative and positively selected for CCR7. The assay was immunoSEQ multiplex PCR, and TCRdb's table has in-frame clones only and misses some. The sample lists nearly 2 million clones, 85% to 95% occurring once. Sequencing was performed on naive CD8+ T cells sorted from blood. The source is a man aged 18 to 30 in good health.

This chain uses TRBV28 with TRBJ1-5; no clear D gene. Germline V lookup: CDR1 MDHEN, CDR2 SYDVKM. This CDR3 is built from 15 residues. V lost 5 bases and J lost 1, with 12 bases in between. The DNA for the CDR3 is TGTGCCAGCAGTCTGTACCTTACCAGCAATCAGCCCCAGCATTTT. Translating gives CASSLYLTSNQPQHF.

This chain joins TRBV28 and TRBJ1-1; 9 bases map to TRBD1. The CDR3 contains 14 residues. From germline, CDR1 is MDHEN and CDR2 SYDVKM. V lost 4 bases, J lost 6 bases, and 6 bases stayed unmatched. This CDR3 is CASSSRTGAPEAFF. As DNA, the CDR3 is TGTGCCAGCAGTTCCCGGACAGGGGCGCCTGAAGCTTTCTTT.

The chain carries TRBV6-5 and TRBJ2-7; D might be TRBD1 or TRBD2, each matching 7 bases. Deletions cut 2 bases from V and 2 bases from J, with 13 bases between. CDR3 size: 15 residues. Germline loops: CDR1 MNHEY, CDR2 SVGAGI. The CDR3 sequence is CASSYGGGTAYEQYF. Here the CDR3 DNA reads TGTGCCAGCAGTTACGGGGGGGGGACAGCCTACGAGCAGTACTTC.